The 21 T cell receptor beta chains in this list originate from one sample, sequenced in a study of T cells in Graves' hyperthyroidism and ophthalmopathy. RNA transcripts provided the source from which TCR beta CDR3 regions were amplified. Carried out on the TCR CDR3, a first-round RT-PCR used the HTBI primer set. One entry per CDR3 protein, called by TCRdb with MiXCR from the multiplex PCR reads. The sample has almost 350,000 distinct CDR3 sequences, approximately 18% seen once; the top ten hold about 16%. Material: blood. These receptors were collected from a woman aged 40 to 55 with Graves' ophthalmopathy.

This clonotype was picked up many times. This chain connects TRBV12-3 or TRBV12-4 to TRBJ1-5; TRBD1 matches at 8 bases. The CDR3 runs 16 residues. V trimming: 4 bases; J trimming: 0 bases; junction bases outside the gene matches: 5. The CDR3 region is CASSSADRGSNQPQHF. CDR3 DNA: TGTGCCAGCAGTTCCGCCGACAGGGGTAGCAATCAGCCCCAGCATTTT.

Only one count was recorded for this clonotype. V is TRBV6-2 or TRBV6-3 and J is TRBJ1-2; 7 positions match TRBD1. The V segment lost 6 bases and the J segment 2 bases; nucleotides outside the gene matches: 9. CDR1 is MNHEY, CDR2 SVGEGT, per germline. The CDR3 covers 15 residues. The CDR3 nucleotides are TGTGCCAGCAGAAACCCCGGGACAGCAAACTATGGCTACACCTTC. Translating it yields CASRNPGTANYGYTF.

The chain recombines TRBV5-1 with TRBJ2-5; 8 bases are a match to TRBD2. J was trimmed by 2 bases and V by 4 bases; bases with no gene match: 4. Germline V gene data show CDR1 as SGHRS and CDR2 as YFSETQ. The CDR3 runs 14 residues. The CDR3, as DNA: TGCGCCAGCAGCAAGGGACTAGGACAAGAGACCCAGTACTTC. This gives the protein CASSKGLGQETQYF.

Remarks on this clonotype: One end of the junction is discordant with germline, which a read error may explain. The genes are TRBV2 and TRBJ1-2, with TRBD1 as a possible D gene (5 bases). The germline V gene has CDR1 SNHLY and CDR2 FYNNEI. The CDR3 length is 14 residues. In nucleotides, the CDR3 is TGTGTCAGCAGTGCCACGGGACTAAGAAGTGGCTACACCTTC. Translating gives CVSSATGLRSGYTF.

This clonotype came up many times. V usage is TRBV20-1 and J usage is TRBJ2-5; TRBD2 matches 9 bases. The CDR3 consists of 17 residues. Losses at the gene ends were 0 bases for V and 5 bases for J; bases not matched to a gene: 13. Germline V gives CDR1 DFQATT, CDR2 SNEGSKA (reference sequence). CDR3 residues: CSARDAGTSPLKETQYF. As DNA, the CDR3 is TGCAGTGCTAGAGACGCCGGGACTAGCCCTCTCAAGGAGACCCAGTACTTC.

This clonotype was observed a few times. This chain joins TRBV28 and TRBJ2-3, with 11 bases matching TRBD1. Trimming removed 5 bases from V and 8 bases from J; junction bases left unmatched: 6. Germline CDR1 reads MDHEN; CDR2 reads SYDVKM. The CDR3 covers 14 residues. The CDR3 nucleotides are TGTGCCAGCAGTCCTGGGACAGGGGGAGCTACGCAGTATTTT. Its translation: CASSPGTGGATQYF.

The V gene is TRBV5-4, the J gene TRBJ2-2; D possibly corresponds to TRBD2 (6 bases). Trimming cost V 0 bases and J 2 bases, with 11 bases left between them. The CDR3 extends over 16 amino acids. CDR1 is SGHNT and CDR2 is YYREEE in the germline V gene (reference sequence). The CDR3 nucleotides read TGTGCCAGCAGCTTGGCCGTACTAGCTAACACCGGGGAGCTGTTTTTT. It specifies CASSLAVLANTGELFF.

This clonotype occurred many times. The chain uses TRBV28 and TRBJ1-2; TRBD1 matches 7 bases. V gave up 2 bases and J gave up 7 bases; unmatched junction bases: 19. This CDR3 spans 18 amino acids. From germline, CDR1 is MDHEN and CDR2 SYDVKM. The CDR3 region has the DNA TGTGCCAGCAGTTTAACAGGGGTCGGTGTCCGCGGCTCGGGTGGCTACACCTTC. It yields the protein CASSLTGVGVRGSGGYTF.

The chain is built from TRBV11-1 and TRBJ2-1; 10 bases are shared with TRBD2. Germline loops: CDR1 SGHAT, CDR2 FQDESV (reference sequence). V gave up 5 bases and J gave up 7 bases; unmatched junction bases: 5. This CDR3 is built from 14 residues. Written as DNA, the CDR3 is TGTGCCAGCAGCCCAGCGGGAGGGCTAAATGAGCAGTTCTTC. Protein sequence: CASSPAGGLNEQFF. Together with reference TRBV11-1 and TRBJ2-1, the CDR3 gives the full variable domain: EAEVAQSPRYKITEKSQAVAFWCDPISGHATLYWYRQILGQGPELLVQFQDESVVDDSQLPKDRFSAERLKGVDSTLKIQPAELGDSAMYLCASSPAGGLNEQFFGPGTRLTVL.

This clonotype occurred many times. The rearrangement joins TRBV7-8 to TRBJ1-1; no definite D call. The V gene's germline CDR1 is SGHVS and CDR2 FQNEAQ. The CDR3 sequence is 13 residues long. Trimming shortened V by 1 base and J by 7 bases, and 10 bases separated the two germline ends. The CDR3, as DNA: TGTGCCAGCAGCTTAGAGCCCACAGATGAAGCTTTCTTT. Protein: CASSLEPTDEAFF.

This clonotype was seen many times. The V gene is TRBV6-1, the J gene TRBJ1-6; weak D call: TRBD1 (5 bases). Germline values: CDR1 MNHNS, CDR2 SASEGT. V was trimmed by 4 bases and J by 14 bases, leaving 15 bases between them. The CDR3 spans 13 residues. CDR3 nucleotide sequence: TGTGCCAGCAGTGGGACGGACAAATTGTCCCTCCACTTT. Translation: CASSGTDKLSLHF.

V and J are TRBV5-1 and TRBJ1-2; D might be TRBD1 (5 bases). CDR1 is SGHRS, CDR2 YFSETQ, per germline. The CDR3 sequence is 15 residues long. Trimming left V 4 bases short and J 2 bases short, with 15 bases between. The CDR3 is CASSDGAGLNYGYTF. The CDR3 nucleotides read TGCGCCAGCAGCGACGGAGCAGGGTTAAACTATGGCTACACCTTC.

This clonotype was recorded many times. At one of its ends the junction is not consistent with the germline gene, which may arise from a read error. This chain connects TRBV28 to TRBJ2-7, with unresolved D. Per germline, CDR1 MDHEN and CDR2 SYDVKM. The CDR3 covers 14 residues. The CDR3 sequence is CASRARTVVYERYF. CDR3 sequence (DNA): TGTGCCAGCAGGGCAAGGACGGTAGTCTACGAGCGGTACTTC.

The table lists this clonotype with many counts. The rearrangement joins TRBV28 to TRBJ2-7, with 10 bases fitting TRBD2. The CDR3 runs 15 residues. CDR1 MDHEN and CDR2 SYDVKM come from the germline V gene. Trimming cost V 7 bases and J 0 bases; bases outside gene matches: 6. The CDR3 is CASIRTSGNSYEQYF. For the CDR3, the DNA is TGTGCCAGCATCCGGACTAGCGGAAACTCCTACGAGCAGTACTTC.

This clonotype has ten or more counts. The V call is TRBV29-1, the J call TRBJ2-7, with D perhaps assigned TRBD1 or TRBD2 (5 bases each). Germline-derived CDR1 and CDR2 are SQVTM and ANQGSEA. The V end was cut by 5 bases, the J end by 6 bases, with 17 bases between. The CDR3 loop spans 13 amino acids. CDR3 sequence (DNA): TGCAGCGTTACCGGTGGGGGTATGGCCGAGCAGTACTTC. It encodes CSVTGGGMAEQYF.

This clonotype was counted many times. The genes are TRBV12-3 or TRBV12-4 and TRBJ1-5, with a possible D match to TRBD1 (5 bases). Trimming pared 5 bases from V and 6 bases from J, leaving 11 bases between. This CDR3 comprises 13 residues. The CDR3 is CASSPRVSQPQHF. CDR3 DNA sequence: TGTGCCAGCAGTCCCAGGGTTTCTCAGCCCCAGCATTTT.

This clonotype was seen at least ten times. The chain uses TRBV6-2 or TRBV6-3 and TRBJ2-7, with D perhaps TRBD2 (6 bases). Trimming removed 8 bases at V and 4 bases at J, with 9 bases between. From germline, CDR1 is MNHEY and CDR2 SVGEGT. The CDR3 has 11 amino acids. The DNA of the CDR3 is TGTGCCAGCCGAGGACTATACGAGCAGTACTTC. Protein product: CASRGLYEQYF.

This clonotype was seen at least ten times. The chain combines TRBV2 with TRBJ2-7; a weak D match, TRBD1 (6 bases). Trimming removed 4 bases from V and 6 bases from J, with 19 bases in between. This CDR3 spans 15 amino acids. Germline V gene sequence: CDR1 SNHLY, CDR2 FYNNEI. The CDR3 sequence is CASSGRTSSGVEQYF. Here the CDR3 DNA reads TGTGCCAGCAGTGGGCGGACTTCCTCAGGGGTCGAGCAGTACTTC.

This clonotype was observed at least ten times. CDR3 sequence: CASSSNVRTGSSYEQYF. CDR3 nucleotide sequence: TGTGCCAGCAGTTCCAACGTCAGGACAGGGAGCTCCTACGAGCAGTACTTC. The rearrangement uses TRBV28 and TRBJ2-7; 8 bases map to TRBD1. The CDR3 spans 17 residues. V shed 4 bases and J 0 bases; nucleotides not matched to a gene: 11. Germline V gene data show CDR1 as MDHEN and CDR2 as SYDVKM.

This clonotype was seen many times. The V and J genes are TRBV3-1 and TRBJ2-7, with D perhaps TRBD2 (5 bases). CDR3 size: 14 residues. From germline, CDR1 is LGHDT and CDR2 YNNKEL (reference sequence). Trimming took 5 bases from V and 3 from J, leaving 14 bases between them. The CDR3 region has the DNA TGTGCCAGCAGCTACACTCTAGCTGACTACGAGCAGTACTTC. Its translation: CASSYTLADYEQYF.

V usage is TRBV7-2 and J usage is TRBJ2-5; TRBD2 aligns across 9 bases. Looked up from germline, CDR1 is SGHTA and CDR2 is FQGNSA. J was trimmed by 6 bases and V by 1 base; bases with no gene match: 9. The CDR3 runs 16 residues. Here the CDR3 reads CASSLDGAGGPKTQYF. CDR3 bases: TGTGCCAGCAGCTTAGATGGGGCGGGAGGGCCGAAGACCCAGTACTTC.